Sequencing of this T cell receptor (beta chain) was carried out in a study of spatial heterogeneity in lung cancer. Study conclusions and caveats: Expanded tumor TCRs that were ubiquitous appeared in blood more at resection than follow-up.

Stated time point: sample taken at primary tumor resection. From tumor, nontumor lung or frozen PBMC, whole RNA was taken unsorted for sequencing. This clonotype showed up many times. Its antigen remains unknown. The CDR3 length is 12 residues. Germline CDR1 reads SQVTM; CDR2 reads ANQGSEA. V was cut by 2 bases and J by 0 bases, with 4 bases left in between. From the 5' RACE reads, TCRdb called clonotypes with MiXCR, one entry per CDR3 protein. The top ten clones hold 6.9% of a sample with under 100,000 distinct CDR3 sequences, approximately 8.5% of them seen once. The rearrangement uses TRBV29-1 and TRBJ2-5; D gene ambiguous. Sequencing was performed on PBMCs, taken at surgery. This TCR was recovered from a male donor with early-stage non-small cell lung cancer. The CDR3, as DNA: TGCAGCGTTGAACCTCACCAAGAGACCCAGTACTTC. This codes for CSVEPHQETQYF.